One and the same sample provided the 2 T cell receptor beta chains below, sequenced in a study of T cells expressing NK-cell markers. TCRdb reprocessed the 5' RACE reads, with one entry per CDR3 protein and no DNA. Its clone listing holds roughly 390,000 distinct CDR3 sequences. Sequenced material: blood T cells: a sorted CD56 or NKG2C T cell subset, CD4+ or CD8+ T cells, or bulk PBMC T cells (not recorded which). Receptor source: a man aged 18 to 69 in good health.

J is TRBJ1-5 and V is TRBV2; TCRdb proposes TRBD1, but this gene call is untestable without DNA. Germline V gives CDR1 SNHLY, CDR2 FYNNEI. The CDR3 is 14 residues long. The CDR3 reads CASRRHDSNQPQHF.

The chain uses TRBV20-1 and TRBJ1-1; the TRBD1 assignment by TCRdb is unverifiable without DNA. This CDR3 is 14 amino acids long. Germline assignment: CDR1 DFQATT and CDR2 SNEGSKA (reference sequence). The CDR3 spells CSATRGHTNTEAFF.